These 32 T cell receptor beta chains were all obtained from the same sample, sequenced in a study of blood T cell repertoires in COVID-19 (dated by TCRdb to 2020 to 2022). Library construction relied on the immunoSEQ multiplex PCR assay. In TCRdb, the immuneACCESS table is reduced to in-frame sequences with V and J assigned. These tables do not hold every clone; where another copy was compared, an unresolved V gene accounts for under half, and the others remain unexplained. A total of 240,000 or so clones appear in this sample, roughly 87% of them only once. The ten largest clones represent 6% to 9% of the sample. Material: peripheral blood. The source is a man aged 60 to 75 who had recovered from COVID-19.

The chain links TRBV7-8 to TRBJ2-2; 14 bases line up with TRBD2. CDR3 length: 18 amino acids. V was pared by 2 bases and J by 3 bases, with 5 bases of the junction left unmatched. CDR1 is SGHVS and CDR2 is FQNEAQ in the germline V gene. The CDR3 region is CASSLRTSGGTYTGELFF. The CDR3 region has the DNA TGTGCCAGCAGCTTACGGACTAGCGGGGGGACGTACACCGGGGAGCTGTTTTTT.

Only a few counts were recorded for this clone. J is TRBJ2-7 and V is TRBV6-1; tentative D call: TRBD1 (6 bases). Germline lookup yields CDR1 MNHNS and CDR2 SASEGT. Trimming took off 2 bases at V and 6 bases at J, with 11 bases between the two ends. This CDR3 is 13 amino acids long. The DNA of the CDR3 is TGTGCCAGCAGTGAAAAGCCAGGGGTCGAGCAGTACGTC. Encoded protein: CASSEKPGVEQYV.

The chain uses TRBV18 and TRBJ2-7; maybe TRBD1 (6 bases). This CDR3 spans 16 amino acids. Trimming shortened V by 0 bases and J by 0 bases, and 12 bases separated the two germline ends. Per germline, CDR1 KGHSH and CDR2 LQKENI. This chain's CDR3 is CASSPPVTGISYEQYF. The CDR3 DNA reads as TGTGCCAGCTCACCACCGGTAACAGGGATCTCCTACGAGCAGTACTTC.

The chain uses TRBV12-5 and TRBJ1-6, with unresolved D. The germline CDR1 and CDR2 sequences are LGHNT and FRNRAP. The V and J ends lost 0 bases and 0 bases respectively, with 15 bases between them. The CDR3 extends over 19 amino acids. CDR3 DNA: TGTGCTAGTGGTTTGGTACTGGTTCCGCCGCTCTCCTATAATTCACCCCTCCACTTT. Amino acids: CASGLVLVPPLSYNSPLHF.

This sequence joins TRBV27 and TRBJ1-5; TRBD1 matches at 7 bases. V trimming: 1 base; J trimming: 6 bases; junction bases outside the gene matches: 6. The germline V gene encodes CDR1 MNHEY and CDR2 SMNVEV (reference sequence). This CDR3 has 15 amino acids. CDR3 protein: CASSLWAGGRQPQHF. Here the CDR3 DNA reads TGTGCCAGCAGTTTATGGGCAGGGGGACGTCAGCCCCAGCATTTT.

The chain links TRBV9 to TRBJ1-6; tentatively, D is TRBD1 (5 bases). CDR3 length: 19 residues. The V end lost 3 bases, the J end lost 5 bases, and 24 bases lay between the germline ends. Germline-derived CDR1 and CDR2 are SGDLS and YYNGEE. The CDR3 DNA follows: TGTGCCAGCAGCGACGAGAGAGCCCTCAGACAGAGCCATAATTCACCCCTCCACTTT. This translates into CASSDERALRQSHNSPLHF.

The chain is built from TRBV15 and TRBJ1-6; D unclear. The CDR3 totals 14 residues. The germline V and J ends were trimmed by 5 bases and 0 bases, with 5 bases remaining between them. Germline CDR1 is LNHNV and CDR2 is YYDKDF (reference sequence). The CDR3 loop is CATSGSSYNSPLHF. The CDR3 coding sequence is TGTGCCACCAGCGGTAGCTCCTATAATTCACCCCTCCACTTT.

The chain is built from TRBV3-1 (or the pseudogene TRBV3-2) and TRBJ1-2, with 9 bases aligning to TRBD1. The V segment lost 2 bases and the J segment 6 bases; nucleotides outside the gene matches: 4. Looked up from germline, CDR1 is LGHDT and CDR2 is YNNKEL (reference sequence). This CDR3 is built from 14 residues. CDR3 in amino acids: CASSQRTGEDGYTF. DNA of the CDR3: TGTGCCAGCAGCCAAAGGACAGGGGAGGATGGCTACACCTTC.

This clone was seen a handful of times. The chain recombines TRBV11-3 with TRBJ2-3; 9 nucleotides agree with TRBD2. Germline V lookup: CDR1 SGHNT, CDR2 YENEEA. The J segment lost 2 bases and the V segment lost 4 bases, leaving 10 bases of the junction unmatched. The CDR3 loop spans 17 amino acids. CDR3 nucleotide sequence: TGTGCCAGCAGCTGGAGTAGCGGGGGCCCAATCACAGATACGCAGTATTTT. It translates to CASSWSSGGPITDTQYF.

CDR3 coding DNA: TGCGCCAGCAGCTTCCTAGCAGGAGCGAACACCGGGGAGCTGTTTTTT. Amino acids: CASSFLAGANTGELFF. The chain carries TRBV5-1 and TRBJ2-2; perhaps TRBD2 as D (5 bases). The germline CDR1 and CDR2 sequences are SGHRS and YFSETQ. The CDR3 extends over 16 amino acids. The V and J ends lost 2 bases and 0 bases respectively, with 11 bases between them.

This chain uses TRBV12-1 with TRBJ2-2; the table gives TRBD2 as D, unverified against the DNA. TRBV12-1 is flagged as a pseudogene. The CDR3 contains 15 residues. CDR3: CASSFKRWNTGELFF. CDR3 in DNA: TGTGCCAGCAGCTTTAAACGGTGGAACACCGGGGAGCTGTTTTTT.

The chain links TRBV21-1 to TRBJ2-1; TRBD1 reflects the table's D call only, with no check against the DNA. TRBV21-1 is a pseudogene locus. The CDR3 runs to 15 residues. The CDR3 reads CASRVRDSSYNEQFF. In nucleotides, the CDR3 is TGTGCCAGCAGGGTCCGGGACAGCTCCTACAATGAGCAGTTCTTC.

This chain links TRBV19 with TRBJ1-6; D is undetermined. Trimming removed 2 bases at V and 2 bases at J, with 13 bases between. The CDR3 spans 17 residues. CDR1 and CDR2 (germline): LNHDA, SQIVND (reference sequence). The CDR3 is CASSISSEFPYNSPLHF. CDR3 nucleotide sequence: TGTGCCAGTAGTATATCATCGGAGTTCCCCTATAATTCACCCCTCCACTTT. Drawing the rest from reference TRBV19 and TRBJ1-6, the complete variable domain is DGGITQSPKYLFRKEGQNVTLSCEQNLNHDAMYWYRQDPGQGLRLIYYSQIVNDFQKGDIAEGYSVSREKKESFPLTVTSAQKNPTAFYLCASSISSEFPYNSPLHFGNGTRLTVT.

The chain couples TRBV24-1 to TRBJ2-1; no clear D gene. Trimming left V 6 bases short and J 7 bases short, with 18 bases between. Germline CDR1 and CDR2: KGHDR and SFDVKD. The CDR3 has 15 amino acids. The DNA of the CDR3 is TGTGCCACCAGTCCTCACACTACGTTCGAGAATGAGCAGTTCTTC. Protein product: CATSPHTTFENEQFF.

The V call is TRBV20-1, the J call TRBJ2-5; D is perhaps TRBD1 (5 bases). The CDR3 runs to 11 residues. Germline V gene sequence: CDR1 DFQATT, CDR2 SNEGSKA (reference sequence). With 7 bases removed from V and 3 bases from J, the gap between germline ends came to 9 bases. CDR3 residues: CSVQAKETQYF. The CDR3 DNA is TGCAGTGTACAGGCGAAAGAGACCCAGTACTTC.

The chain recombines TRBV18 with TRBJ1-1; a weak D match, TRBD1 (6 bases). Per germline, CDR1 KGHSH and CDR2 LQKENI. V dropped 3 bases and J dropped 4 bases, with 18 bases sitting between them. This CDR3 is built from 16 residues. CDR3 loop: CASSPPGQGLGTEAFF. DNA for the CDR3: TGTGCCAGCTCACCCCCCGGGCAGGGGCTTGGCACTGAAGCTTTCTTT.

The chain is built from TRBV2 and TRBJ2-7; D gene ambiguous. The CDR3 length is 16 residues. With 3 bases removed from V and 2 bases from J, the gap between germline ends came to 17 bases. Germline assignment: CDR1 SNHLY and CDR2 FYNNEI. The CDR3 DNA follows: TGTGCCAGCAGTGATGTAATCAGGATTTCACCCTACGAGCAGTACGTC. Translated: CASSDVIRISPYEQYV.

The rearrangement joins TRBV7-2 to TRBJ1-5, with a tentative D call TRBD1 (6 bases). The CDR3 length is 16 residues. Germline V gene sequence: CDR1 SGHTA, CDR2 FQGNSA. V lost 1 base, J lost 2 bases, and 12 bases lay in between. CDR3: CASSLGEGGGNQPQHF. The CDR3 DNA sequence: TGTGCCAGCAGCTTAGGGGAGGGGGGTGGCAATCAGCCCCAGCATTTT. Supplemented by reference TRBV7-2 and TRBJ1-5, the full variable domain reads GAGVSQSPSNKVTEKGKDVELRCDPISGHTALYWYRQSLGQGLEFLIYFQGNSAPDKSGLPSDRFSAERTGGSVSTLTIQRTQQEDSAVYLCASSLGEGGGNQPQHFGDGTRLSIL.

The genes are TRBV2 and TRBJ2-7, with D perhaps matching TRBD2 (5 bases). The CDR3 runs to 16 residues. Per germline, CDR1 SNHLY and CDR2 FYNNEI. V lost 0 bases and J lost 4, with 16 bases in between. Here the CDR3 DNA reads TGTGCCAGCAGTGAAGCGCTCCGGGGTATAATGTACGAGCAGTACTTC. This translates into CASSEALRGIMYEQYF.

The CDR3 is CASTRQATNEKLFF. The CDR3 DNA reads TGTGCCAGCACTCGACAAGCAACTAATGAAAAACTGTTTTTT. The V call is TRBV28, the J call TRBJ1-4; no firm D call. The CDR3 is made up of 14 amino acids. Germline lookup yields CDR1 MDHEN and CDR2 SYDVKM. V gave up 7 bases and J gave up 0 bases, with 9 bases separating them.

In its sample, this clone was seen a few times. V gene TRBV28 combines with J gene TRBJ1-2; TRBD1 agrees at 8 bases. CDR1 is MDHEN and CDR2 is SYDVKM in the germline V gene. The V segment lost 5 bases and the J segment 8 bases; nucleotides outside the gene matches: 7. The CDR3 covers 13 residues. CDR3 residues: CASSRLTGVGYTF. The CDR3 DNA reads as TGTGCCAGCAGTCGATTGACAGGGGTAGGCTACACCTTC.

This sequence joins TRBV5-4 and TRBJ1-1; the match to TRBD1 covers 9 bases. The CDR3 covers 14 residues. Per germline, CDR1 SGHNT and CDR2 YYREEE (reference sequence). Trimming took 3 bases from V and 2 from J; bases not matched to a gene: 2. The CDR3 loop is CASSWGQGNTEAFF. The CDR3, as DNA: TGTGCCAGCAGCTGGGGACAGGGTAACACTGAAGCTTTCTTT.

This chain joins TRBV10-1 and TRBJ2-1, with D possibly matching TRBD1 (5 bases). CDR1 is WNHNN and CDR2 is SYGVQD in the germline V gene (reference sequence). Deletions cut 3 bases from V and 12 bases from J, with 12 bases between. There are 12 residues in the CDR3. The DNA of the CDR3 is TGCGCCAGCAGTGACAGGGTCGGCGGGCAGTTCTTC. It is translated as CASSDRVGGQFF.

This CDR3 is CASSDLGLAGAFISTDTQYF. The CDR3 bases are TGTGCCAGCAGTGACCTAGGACTAGCGGGGGCCTTCATTAGCACAGATACGCAGTATTTT. The gene calls are TRBV6-4 and TRBJ2-3; 13 nucleotides align to TRBD2. Germline lookup yields CDR1 MRHNA and CDR2 SNTAGT. CDR3 size: 20 residues. Germline trimming cut 2 bases from V and 0 bases from J; bases unmatched to any gene: 11.

The chain uses TRBV6-6 and TRBJ2-2, with a tentative D call TRBD2 (7 bases). The CDR3 extends over 16 amino acids. Trimming removed 2 bases from V and 2 bases from J, with 12 bases in between. CDR1 is MNHNY, CDR2 SVGAGI, per germline (reference sequence). The CDR3, as DNA: TGTGCCAGCAGTTACGGGCGGGGGCAAAACACCGGGGAGCTGTTTTTT. Translated, it gives CASSYGRGQNTGELFF.

This rearrangement joins TRBV19 to TRBJ2-5, with 10 bases aligning to TRBD1. Per the germline V gene, CDR1 is LNHDA and CDR2 is SQIVND (reference sequence). This CDR3 comprises 14 residues. Unmatched junction bases numbered 6, after V lost 4 bases and J lost 7 bases. The CDR3 nucleotides are TGTGCCAGTAGTACCGGGACAGGGGCCGGGACCCAGTACTTC. Protein sequence: CASSTGTGAGTQYF.

J is TRBJ1-3 and V is TRBV5-1, with 9 bases that match TRBD1. The germline gives CDR1 SGHRS, CDR2 YFSETQ. The junction had 7 bases not matched to a gene; V was cut back by 5 bases and J by 4 bases. This CDR3 contains 15 residues. CDR3 protein: CASRKTGQGGNTIYF. The CDR3 DNA reads as TGCGCCAGCAGGAAGACCGGACAGGGGGGAAACACCATATATTTT.

This clone was seen a single time. This chain uses TRBV24-1 with TRBJ2-3, with a possible D match to TRBD2 (6 bases). Germline V gene data show CDR1 as KGHDR and CDR2 as SFDVKD. Deletions cut 7 bases from V and 5 bases from J, with 24 bases between. The CDR3 contains 17 residues. In DNA form, the CDR3 reads TGTGCCACCAGCACCACAACAGCGGCGGGGCAGGGAGATACGCAGTATTTT. Protein sequence: CATSTTTAAGQGDTQYF.

This clone was seen just once. The V call is TRBV6-5, the J call TRBJ1-1; possible D gene TRBD1, 5 bases. CDR3 length: 13 amino acids. The germline CDR1 and CDR2 sequences are MNHEY and SVGAGI. The germline V and J ends were trimmed by 10 bases and 3 bases, with 15 bases remaining between them. CDR3 in amino acids: CATRFSRDTEAFF. CDR3 nucleotide sequence: TGTGCCACCCGGTTCAGCAGGGACACTGAAGCTTTCTTT.

The genes are TRBV6-1 and TRBJ1-2; D not certain. Looked up from germline, CDR1 is MNHNS and CDR2 is SASEGT. Between the trimmed V and J ends, which lost 4 bases and 1 base, there was a span of 19 bases. This CDR3 is built from 17 residues. The CDR3 DNA is TGTGCCAGCAGTGGAAGTATTCTTGGCGGGAATAACTATGGCTACACCTTC. Protein: CASSGSILGGNNYGYTF.

V and J are TRBV25-1 and TRBJ1-2; D ambiguous. With 6 bases removed from V and 4 bases from J, the gap between germline ends came to 9 bases. The CDR3 has 12 residues. Germline loops: CDR1 MGHDK, CDR2 SYGVNS. The CDR3 is CASSPGFYGYTF. The CDR3 region has the DNA TGTGCCAGCAGCCCAGGTTTCTATGGCTACACCTTC.

The chain couples TRBV7-8 to TRBJ1-5, with a weak D call TRBD1 (5 bases). With 1 base removed from V and 2 bases from J, the gap between germline ends came to 15 bases. From germline, CDR1 is SGHVS and CDR2 FQNEAQ. There are 17 residues in the CDR3. This CDR3 reads CASSLDTVTGRNQPQHF. The DNA for the CDR3 is TGTGCCAGCAGCTTAGACACTGTTACAGGACGCAATCAGCCCCAGCATTTT.